A selection of T cell receptor beta chains follows, all from one sample in a study of early T cells in non-severe SARS-CoV-2 infection. TCRdb re-derived calls from the 5' RACE reads in MiXCR, one entry per CDR3 protein. This sample carries tens of thousands of distinct CDR3 sequences, 12% of them seen once, and the ten largest clones take over 2.5%. Specimen: whole blood, collected at baseline. These receptors were obtained from an adult who was a healthcare worker with PCR-confirmed SARS-CoV-2 infection or an uninfected control (not recorded which). Each CDR3 is given with its conserved first and last residue. The D gene is left open where the match is weak. Clone size is shown for a subset of rows, as once, few, many or a class of expanded clone.

abundance: .
d_gene: .
j_gene: TRBJ2-5
v_gene: TRBV6-2/TRBV6-3
CDR3aa: CASSKLETQYF
CDR3nt: TGTGCCAGCAGTAAACTAGAGACCCAGTACTTC

abundance: .
d_gene: TRBD2
j_gene: TRBJ2-7
v_gene: TRBV20-1
CDR3aa: CSVYGRAAFEQYF
CDR3nt: TGCAGTGTATACGGGAGGGCCGCGTTCGAGCAGTACTTC

abundance: .
d_gene: TRBD2
j_gene: TRBJ2-3
v_gene: TRBV4-1
CDR3aa: CASFGLAGVGTTDTQYF
CDR3nt: TGCGCCAGCTTTGGACTAGCGGGAGTGGGCACCACAGATACGCAGTATTTT

abundance: few
d_gene: TRBD2
j_gene: TRBJ2-7
v_gene: TRBV20-1
CDR3aa: CSALPPRTSGTYEQYF
CDR3nt: TGCAGTGCTCTACCGCCTCGGACTAGCGGGACCTACGAGCAGTACTTC

abundance: few
d_gene: .
j_gene: TRBJ1-1
v_gene: TRBV5-4
CDR3aa: CASSMPILNTEAFF
CDR3nt: TGTGCCAGCAGCATGCCTATCCTGAACACTGAAGCTTTCTTT

abundance: few
d_gene: .
j_gene: TRBJ1-1
v_gene: TRBV28
CDR3aa: CASTLSGLTEAFF
CDR3nt: TGTGCCAGCACTCTCAGCGGGCTGACTGAAGCTTTCTTT

abundance: .
d_gene: TRBD2
j_gene: TRBJ2-1
v_gene: TRBV20-1
CDR3aa: CSARDRGVASSGSSWFF
CDR3nt: TGCAGTGCTAGAGATCGTGGGGTGGCGTCTAGCGGGAGTTCTTGGTTCTTC

abundance: .
d_gene: TRBD2
j_gene: TRBJ2-7
v_gene: TRBV29-1
CDR3aa: CSVVGLAKGNEQYF
CDR3nt: TGCAGCGTTGTGGGACTAGCCAAAGGTAACGAGCAGTACTTC

abundance: .
d_gene: .
j_gene: TRBJ2-1
v_gene: TRBV7-9
CDR3aa: CASSYRTTNNEQFF
CDR3nt: TGTGCCAGCAGCTACCGGACTACGAACAATGAGCAGTTCTTC

abundance: few
d_gene: TRBD2
j_gene: TRBJ2-1
v_gene: TRBV27
CDR3aa: CASSSISGRPDNEQFF
CDR3nt: TGTGCCAGCAGTTCAATTAGCGGGAGGCCGGACAATGAGCAGTTCTTC

abundance: many
d_gene: .
j_gene: TRBJ2-5
v_gene: TRBV7-2
CDR3aa: CASSLADPIRQETQYF
CDR3nt: TGTGCCAGCAGCTTGGCGGACCCGATTAGACAAGAGACCCAGTACTTC

abundance: many
d_gene: .
j_gene: TRBJ1-5
v_gene: TRBV2
CDR3aa: CASSLNQPQHF
CDR3nt: TGTGCCAGCAGTCTCAATCAGCCCCAGCATTTT

abundance: few
d_gene: .
j_gene: TRBJ1-5
v_gene: TRBV5-4
CDR3aa: CASSFGGSNQPQHF
CDR3nt: TGTGCCAGCAGCTTCGGGGGTAGCAATCAGCCCCAGCATTTT

abundance: few
d_gene: .
j_gene: TRBJ1-1
v_gene: TRBV7-2
CDR3aa: CASSLRQAQGSEAFF
CDR3nt: TGTGCCAGCAGCTTAAGACAGGCGCAGGGGTCCGAAGCTTTCTTT